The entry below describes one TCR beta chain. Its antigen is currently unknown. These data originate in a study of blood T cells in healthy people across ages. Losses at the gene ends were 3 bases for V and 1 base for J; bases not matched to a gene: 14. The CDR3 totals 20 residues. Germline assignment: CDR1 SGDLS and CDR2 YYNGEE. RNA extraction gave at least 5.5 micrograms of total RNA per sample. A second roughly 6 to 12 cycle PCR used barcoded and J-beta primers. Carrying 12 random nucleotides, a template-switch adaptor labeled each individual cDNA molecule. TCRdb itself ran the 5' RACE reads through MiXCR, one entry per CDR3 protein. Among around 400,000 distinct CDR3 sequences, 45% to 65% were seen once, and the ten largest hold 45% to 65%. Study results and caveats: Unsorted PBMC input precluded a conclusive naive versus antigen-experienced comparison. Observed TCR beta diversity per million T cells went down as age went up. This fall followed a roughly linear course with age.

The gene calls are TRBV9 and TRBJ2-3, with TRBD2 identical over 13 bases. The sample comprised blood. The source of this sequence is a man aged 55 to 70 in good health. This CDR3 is CASSGTGTSGDPRGTDTQYF. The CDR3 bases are TGTGCCAGCAGCGGCACAGGGACTAGCGGGGACCCTCGTGGCACAGATACGCAGTATTTT.